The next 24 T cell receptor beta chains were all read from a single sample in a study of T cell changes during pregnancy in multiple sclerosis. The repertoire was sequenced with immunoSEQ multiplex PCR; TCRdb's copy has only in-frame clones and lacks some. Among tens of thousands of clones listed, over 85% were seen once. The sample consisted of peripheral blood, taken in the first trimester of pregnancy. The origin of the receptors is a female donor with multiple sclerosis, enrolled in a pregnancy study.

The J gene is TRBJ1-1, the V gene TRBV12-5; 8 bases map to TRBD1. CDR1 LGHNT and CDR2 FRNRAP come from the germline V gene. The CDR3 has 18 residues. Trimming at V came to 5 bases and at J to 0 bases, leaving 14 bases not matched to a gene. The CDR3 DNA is TGTGCTAGTGGTGCGGCCGTCGGGACAGGAAAAATGAACACTGAAGCTTTCTTT. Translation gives CASGAAVGTGKMNTEAFF.

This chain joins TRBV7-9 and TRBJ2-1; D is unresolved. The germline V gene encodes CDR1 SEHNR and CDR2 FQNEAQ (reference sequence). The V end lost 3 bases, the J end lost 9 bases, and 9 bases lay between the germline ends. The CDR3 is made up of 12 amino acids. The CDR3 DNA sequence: TGTGCCAGCAGCTTCGTTCGGAGTGAGCAGTTCTTC. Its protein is CASSFVRSEQFF.

CDR3 loop: CASSPKEGTEAFF. CDR3 coding DNA: TGTGCCAGCTCACCAAAGGAGGGGACTGAAGCTTTCTTT. The chain employs TRBV18 and TRBJ1-1; D is possibly TRBD1 (5 bases). Germline V gene data show CDR1 as KGHSH and CDR2 as LQKENI. The ends were cut back, 2 bases at V and 5 bases at J, with 9 bases in the middle. This CDR3 contains 13 residues.

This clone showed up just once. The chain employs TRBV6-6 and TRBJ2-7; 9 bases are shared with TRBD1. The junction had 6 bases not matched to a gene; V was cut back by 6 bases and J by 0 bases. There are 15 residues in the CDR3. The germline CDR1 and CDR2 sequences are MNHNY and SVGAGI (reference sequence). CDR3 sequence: CASSRTGEGSYEQYF. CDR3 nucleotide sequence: TGTGCCAGCAGCCGGACAGGGGAGGGCTCCTACGAGCAGTACTTC.

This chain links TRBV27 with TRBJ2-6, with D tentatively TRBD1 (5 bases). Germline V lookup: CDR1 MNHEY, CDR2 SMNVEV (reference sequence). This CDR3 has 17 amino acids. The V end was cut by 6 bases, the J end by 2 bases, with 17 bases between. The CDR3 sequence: CASSRQMPRAGANVLTF. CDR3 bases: TGTGCCAGCAGCCGCCAGATGCCCAGGGCTGGGGCCAACGTCCTGACTTTC.

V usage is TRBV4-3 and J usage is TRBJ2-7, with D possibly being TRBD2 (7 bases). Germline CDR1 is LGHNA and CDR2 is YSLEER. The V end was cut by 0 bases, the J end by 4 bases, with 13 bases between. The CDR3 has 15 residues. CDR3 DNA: TGCGCCAGCAGCCAAGAAGGCAGGGGAGGGTACGAGCAGTACTTC. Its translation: CASSQEGRGGYEQYF.

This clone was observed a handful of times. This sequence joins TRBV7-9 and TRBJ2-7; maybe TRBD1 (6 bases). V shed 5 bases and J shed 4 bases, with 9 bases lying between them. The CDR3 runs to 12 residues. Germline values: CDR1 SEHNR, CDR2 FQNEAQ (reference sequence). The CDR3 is CASSVDSYEQYF. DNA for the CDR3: TGTGCCAGCAGCGTGGACAGTTACGAGCAGTACTTC.

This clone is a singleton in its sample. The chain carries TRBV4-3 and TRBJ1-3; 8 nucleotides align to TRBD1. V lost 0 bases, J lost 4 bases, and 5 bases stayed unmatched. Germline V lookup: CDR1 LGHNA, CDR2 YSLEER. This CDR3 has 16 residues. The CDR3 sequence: CASSQDLQGAGNTIYF. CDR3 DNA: TGCGCCAGCAGCCAAGATCTTCAGGGGGCCGGAAACACCATATATTTT.

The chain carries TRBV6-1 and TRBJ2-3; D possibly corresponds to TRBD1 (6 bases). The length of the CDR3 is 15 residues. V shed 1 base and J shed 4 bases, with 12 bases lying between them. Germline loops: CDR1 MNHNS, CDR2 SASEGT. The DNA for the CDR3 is TGTGCCAGCAGTGAAGGAGGGGGAGCCCCAGATACGCAGTATTTT. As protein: CASSEGGGAPDTQYF.

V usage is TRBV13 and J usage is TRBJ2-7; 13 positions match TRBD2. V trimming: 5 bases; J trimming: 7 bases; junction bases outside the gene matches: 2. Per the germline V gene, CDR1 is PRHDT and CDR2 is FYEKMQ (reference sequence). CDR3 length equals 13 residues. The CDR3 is CASSPGLAGEQYF. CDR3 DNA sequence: TGTGCCAGCAGCCCGGGACTAGCGGGAGAGCAGTACTTC.

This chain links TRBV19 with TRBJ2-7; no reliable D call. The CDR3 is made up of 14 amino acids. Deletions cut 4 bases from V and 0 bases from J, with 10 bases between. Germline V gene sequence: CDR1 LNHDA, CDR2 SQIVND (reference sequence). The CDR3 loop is CASSTDPVSYEQYF. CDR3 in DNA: TGTGCCAGTAGTACCGATCCAGTCTCCTACGAGCAGTACTTC. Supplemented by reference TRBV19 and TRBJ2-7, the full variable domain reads DGGITQSPKYLFRKEGQNVTLSCEQNLNHDAMYWYRQDPGQGLRLIYYSQIVNDFQKGDIAEGYSVSREKKESFPLTVTSAQKNPTAFYLCASSTDPVSYEQYFGPGTRLTVT.

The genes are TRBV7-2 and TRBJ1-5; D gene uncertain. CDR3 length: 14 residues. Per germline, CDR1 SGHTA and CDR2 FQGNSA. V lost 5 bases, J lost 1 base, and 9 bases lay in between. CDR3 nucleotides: TGTGCCAGCAGCCCCACGGGGAGCAATCAGCCCCAGCATTTT. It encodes CASSPTGSNQPQHF.

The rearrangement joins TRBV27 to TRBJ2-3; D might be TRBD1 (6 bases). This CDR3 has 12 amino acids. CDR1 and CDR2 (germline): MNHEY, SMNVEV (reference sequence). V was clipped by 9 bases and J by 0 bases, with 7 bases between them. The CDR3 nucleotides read TGTGCCAGTACAGGGAGCACAGATACGCAGTATTTT. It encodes CASTGSTDTQYF.

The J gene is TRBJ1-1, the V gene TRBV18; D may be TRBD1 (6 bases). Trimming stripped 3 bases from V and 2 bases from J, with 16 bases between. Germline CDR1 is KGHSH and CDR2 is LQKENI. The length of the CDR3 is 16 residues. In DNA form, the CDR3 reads TGTGCCAGCTCACCGGAGGACAGAGCATTAAACACTGAAGCTTTCTTT. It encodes CASSPEDRALNTEAFF.

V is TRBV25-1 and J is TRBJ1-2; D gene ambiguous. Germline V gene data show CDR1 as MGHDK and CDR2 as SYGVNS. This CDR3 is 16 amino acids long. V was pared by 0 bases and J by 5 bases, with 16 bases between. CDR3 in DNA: TGTGCCAGCAGTGAATATATACAGACCGGCGGGTATGGCTACACCTTC. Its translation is CASSEYIQTGGYGYTF.

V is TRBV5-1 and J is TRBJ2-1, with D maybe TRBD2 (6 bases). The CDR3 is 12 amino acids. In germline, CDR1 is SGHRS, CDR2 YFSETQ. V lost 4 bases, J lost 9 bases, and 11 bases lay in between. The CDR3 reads CASSLEGGEQFF. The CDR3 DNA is TGCGCCAGCAGCCTGGAGGGAGGTGAGCAGTTCTTC.

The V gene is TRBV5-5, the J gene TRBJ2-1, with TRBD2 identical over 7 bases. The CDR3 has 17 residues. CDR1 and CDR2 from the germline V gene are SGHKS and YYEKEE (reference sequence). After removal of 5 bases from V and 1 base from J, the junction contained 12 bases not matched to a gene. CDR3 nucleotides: TGTGCCAGCAGGGGAGGGGAGGGCCTTCTTTCCTACAATGAGCAGTTCTTC. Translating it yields CASRGGEGLLSYNEQFF.

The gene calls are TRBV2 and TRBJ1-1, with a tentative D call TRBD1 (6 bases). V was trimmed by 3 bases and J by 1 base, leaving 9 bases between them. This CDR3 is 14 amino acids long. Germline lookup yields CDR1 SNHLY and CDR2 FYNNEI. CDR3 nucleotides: TGTGCCAGCAGTGAGAAACAGGGGAACACTGAAGCTTTCTTT. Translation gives CASSEKQGNTEAFF. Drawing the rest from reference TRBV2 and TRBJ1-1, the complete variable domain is EPEVTQTPSHQVTQMGQEVILRCVPISNHLYFYWYRQILGQKVEFLVSFYNNEISEKSEIFDDQFSVERPDGSNFTLKIRSTKLEDSAMYFCASSEKQGNTEAFFGQGTRLTVV.

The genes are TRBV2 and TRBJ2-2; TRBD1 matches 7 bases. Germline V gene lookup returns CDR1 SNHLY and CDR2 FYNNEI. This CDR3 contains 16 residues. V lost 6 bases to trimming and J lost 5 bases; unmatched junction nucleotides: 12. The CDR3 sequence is CASSQNRGRVTGELFF. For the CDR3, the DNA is TGTGCCAGCAGCCAAAACAGGGGAAGAGTAACCGGGGAGCTGTTTTTT.

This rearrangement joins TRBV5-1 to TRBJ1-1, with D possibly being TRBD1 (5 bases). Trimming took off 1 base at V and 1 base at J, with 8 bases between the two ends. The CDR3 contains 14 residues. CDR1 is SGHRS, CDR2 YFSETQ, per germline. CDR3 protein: CASSLPGKNTEAFF. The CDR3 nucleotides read TGCGCCAGCAGCTTGCCAGGGAAGAACACTGAAGCTTTCTTT.

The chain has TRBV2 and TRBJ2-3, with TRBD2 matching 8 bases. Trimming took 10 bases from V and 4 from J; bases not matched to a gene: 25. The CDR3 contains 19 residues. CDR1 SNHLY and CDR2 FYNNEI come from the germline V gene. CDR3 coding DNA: TGTGCCAAATCTGTCGGGACCCCCGCAGCGGGAGTAGAAGCAGATACGCAGTATTTT. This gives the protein CAKSVGTPAAGVEADTQYF.

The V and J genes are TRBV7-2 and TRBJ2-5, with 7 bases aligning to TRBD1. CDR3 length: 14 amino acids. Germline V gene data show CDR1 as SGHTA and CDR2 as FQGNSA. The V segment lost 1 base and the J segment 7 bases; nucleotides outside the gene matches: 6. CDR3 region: CASSLGQGEATQYF. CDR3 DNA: TGTGCCAGCAGCTTAGGACAGGGTGAGGCGACCCAGTACTTC.

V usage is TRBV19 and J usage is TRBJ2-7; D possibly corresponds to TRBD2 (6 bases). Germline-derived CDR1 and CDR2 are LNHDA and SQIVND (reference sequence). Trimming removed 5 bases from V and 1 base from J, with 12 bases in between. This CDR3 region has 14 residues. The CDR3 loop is CASSYGRGSYEQYF. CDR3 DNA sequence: TGTGCCAGTAGTTACGGGAGAGGGTCCTACGAGCAGTACTTC.

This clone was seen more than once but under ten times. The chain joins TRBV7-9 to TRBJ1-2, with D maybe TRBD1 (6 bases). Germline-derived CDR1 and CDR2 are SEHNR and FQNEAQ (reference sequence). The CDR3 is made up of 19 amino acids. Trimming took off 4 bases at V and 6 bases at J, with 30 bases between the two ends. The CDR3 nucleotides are TGTGCCAGCAGCTCACCGACTAGTTTAAAGCGGGGGCGCATGGATGGCTACACCTTC. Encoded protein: CASSSPTSLKRGRMDGYTF. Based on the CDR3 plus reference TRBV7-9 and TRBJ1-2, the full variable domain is DTGVSQNPRHKITKRGQNVTFRCDPISEHNRLYWYRQTLGQGPEFLTYFQNEAQLEKSRLLSDRFSAERPKGSFSTLEIQRTEQGDSAMYLCASSSPTSLKRGRMDGYTFGSGTRLTVV.